This TCR beta chain was obtained from a study of shared clonotypes between healthy human individuals. Trimming took 3 bases from V and 9 from J; bases not matched to a gene: 10. The CDR3 has 14 residues. Germline-derived CDR1 and CDR2 are MDHEN and SYDVKM. Roughly 30,000 T cell genomes (around 0.2 ug DNA) went into each sorted-subset replicate. The assay was immunoSEQ multiplex PCR, and TCRdb's table has in-frame clones only and misses some. The sample carries hundreds of thousands of clones, almost 97% recorded once. This TCR derives from a young woman in good health. The V gene is TRBV28, the J gene TRBJ2-7; 8 bases agree with TRBD1. What was sequenced was naive CD4+ T cells sorted from blood. Subset meaning: CD45RA+ positively selected. In DNA form, the CDR3 reads TGTGCCAGCAGTTTCTGGACAGGGCTAGCTTTGCAGTACTTC. Translated: CASSFWTGLALQYF.